These T cell receptor beta chains were read from a single sample in a study of blood T cell repertoires in COVID-19. The table came from immunoSEQ multiplex PCR; TCRdb's copy has only in-frame clones and leaves some out. This sample has under 150,000 clones, with 90% found just once. What was sequenced was peripheral blood. Receptor source: a man aged 55-75 years with COVID-19, enrolled during active disease. The CDR3 runs from the conserved cysteine through the conserved F or W. A D gene is named only where the DNA matches it firmly. The listing skips clone size in some rows; elsewhere it reads once, few, many or a size class.

abundance: .; v_gene: TRBV5-1; d_gene: .; j_gene: TRBJ2-5; CDR3aa: CASSLEGLGETQYF; CDR3nt: TGCGCCAGCAGCTTGGAAGGTCTCGGGGAGACCCAGTACTTC
abundance: few; v_gene: TRBV18; d_gene: .; j_gene: TRBJ2-7; CDR3aa: CASSPPSGDSGPTYEQYF; CDR3nt: TGTGCCAGCTCACCACCCTCCGGTGATAGCGGACCAACTTACGAGCAGTACTTC
abundance: .; v_gene: TRBV9; d_gene: .; j_gene: TRBJ2-3; CDR3aa: CASSVALGGGGFEDTQYF; CDR3nt: TGTGCCAGCAGCGTAGCCCTAGGAGGCGGGGGCTTTGAGGATACGCAGTATTTT
abundance: .; v_gene: TRBV5-4; d_gene: TRBD1; j_gene: TRBJ1-2; CDR3aa: CASSADRGQLDGYTF; CDR3nt: TGTGCCAGCAGCGCGGACAGGGGGCAGTTAGATGGCTACACCTTC
abundance: .; v_gene: TRBV7-6; d_gene: .; j_gene: TRBJ2-1; CDR3aa: CASSSRDQRGEQFF; CDR3nt: TGTGCCAGCAGCTCCCGGGATCAAAGAGGTGAGCAGTTCTTC
abundance: .; v_gene: TRBV7-8; d_gene: TRBD2; j_gene: TRBJ2-2; CDR3aa: CASSLAGLAGAGELFF; CDR3nt: TGTGCCAGCAGCTTAGCAGGACTAGCGGGAGCCGGGGAGCTGTTTTTT
abundance: .; v_gene: TRBV2; d_gene: .; j_gene: TRBJ2-7; CDR3aa: CASRGRDAGAEQYF; CDR3nt: TGTGCCAGCAGGGGGCGCGATGCTGGAGCCGAGCAGTACTTC
abundance: .; v_gene: TRBV11-3; d_gene: TRBD2; j_gene: TRBJ2-2; CDR3aa: CASSFGLAGNVGELFF; CDR3nt: TGTGCCAGCAGCTTTGGACTAGCGGGAAATGTCGGGGAGCTGTTTTTT
abundance: .; v_gene: TRBV28; d_gene: TRBD2; j_gene: TRBJ2-1; CDR3aa: CASSRKPGGGHNEQFF; CDR3nt: TGTGCCAGCAGTCGGAAACCTGGGGGGGGACACAATGAGCAGTTCTTC
abundance: .; v_gene: TRBV6-4; d_gene: .; j_gene: TRBJ1-1; CDR3aa: CASSETGKQTEAFF; CDR3nt: TGTGCCAGCAGTGAAACAGGGAAACAAACTGAAGCTTTCTTT
abundance: .; v_gene: TRBV7-2; d_gene: TRBD2; j_gene: TRBJ2-7; CDR3aa: CASSVPGLSYEQYF; CDR3nt: TGTGCCAGCAGCGTCCCGGGACTATCCTACGAGCAGTACTTC
abundance: .; v_gene: TRBV6-5; d_gene: TRBD1; j_gene: TRBJ2-7; CDR3aa: CASSSKWDRVYEQYF; CDR3nt: TGTGCCAGCAGTTCTAAATGGGACAGGGTATACGAGCAGTACTTC
abundance: .; v_gene: TRBV20-1; d_gene: .; j_gene: TRBJ2-1; CDR3aa: CSARIVNEQFF; CDR3nt: TGCAGTGCTAGAATAGTAAATGAGCAGTTCTTC
abundance: .; v_gene: TRBV3-1/TRBV3-2; d_gene: .; j_gene: TRBJ1-1; CDR3aa: CASSQGPFEEAFF; CDR3nt: TGTGCCAGCAGCCAAGGTCCCTTCGAGGAAGCTTTCTTT
abundance: .; v_gene: TRBV19; d_gene: .; j_gene: TRBJ1-4; CDR3aa: CASSIEQTATNEKLFF; CDR3nt: TGTGCCAGTAGTATCGAGCAGACAGCAACTAATGAAAAACTGTTTTTT
abundance: once; v_gene: TRBV6-5; d_gene: .; j_gene: TRBJ2-5; CDR3aa: CASSYSGLSWGTQYF; CDR3nt: TGTGCCAGCAGTTACTCCGGACTATCGTGGGGGACCCAGTACTTC
abundance: .; v_gene: TRBV4-1; d_gene: TRBD2; j_gene: TRBJ2-1; CDR3aa: CASSHDGLAGANEQFF; CDR3nt: TGCGCCAGCAGCCACGATGGACTAGCGGGAGCGAATGAGCAGTTCTTC
abundance: .; v_gene: TRBV7-6; d_gene: .; j_gene: TRBJ1-1; CDR3aa: CASSPTTGSNTEAFF; CDR3nt: TGTGCCAGCAGCCCAACGACAGGTTCGAACACTGAAGCTTTCTTT
abundance: few; v_gene: TRBV7-9; d_gene: TRBD1; j_gene: TRBJ2-7; CDR3aa: CASSLGTGVREQYF; CDR3nt: TGTGCCAGCAGCTTAGGGACAGGGGTACGCGAGCAGTACTTC
abundance: .; v_gene: TRBV7-7; d_gene: TRBD2; j_gene: TRBJ2-1; CDR3aa: CASSPLAVSYNEQFF; CDR3nt: TGTGCTAGCAGCCCACTAGCGGTCTCCTACAATGAGCAGTTCTTC
abundance: .; v_gene: TRBV5-1; d_gene: TRBD1; j_gene: TRBJ1-2; CDR3aa: CASSGSGTGDGYTF; CDR3nt: TGCGCCAGCAGCGGCTCCGGGACAGGGGACGGCTACACCTTC
abundance: .; v_gene: TRBV10-1; d_gene: .; j_gene: TRBJ2-5; CDR3aa: CASSESFEGGETQYF; CDR3nt: TGCGCCAGCAGTGAGTCGTTTGAGGGAGGTGAGACCCAGTACTTC
abundance: .; v_gene: TRBV13; d_gene: .; j_gene: TRBJ1-3; CDR3aa: CASSPPGFEGNTIYF; CDR3nt: TGTGCCAGCAGCCCCCCAGGGTTTGAAGGAAACACCATATATTTT
abundance: few; v_gene: TRBV7-2; d_gene: .; j_gene: TRBJ2-1; CDR3aa: CASSLGLWGEQFF; CDR3nt: TGTGCCAGCAGCCTAGGACTATGGGGTGAGCAGTTCTTC
abundance: .; v_gene: TRBV3-1/TRBV3-2; d_gene: .; j_gene: TRBJ1-1; CDR3aa: CASSQDGAGSRAEAFF; CDR3nt: TGTGCCAGCAGCCAAGATGGAGCGGGATCTAGGGCTGAAGCTTTCTTT
abundance: .; v_gene: TRBV19; d_gene: .; j_gene: TRBJ2-3; CDR3aa: CASSTSTPDTQYF; CDR3nt: TGTGCCAGTAGTACCTCGACTCCTGATACGCAGTATTTT
abundance: .; v_gene: TRBV24-1; d_gene: TRBD1; j_gene: TRBJ1-1; CDR3aa: CATSEGGGTENTEAFF; CDR3nt: TGTGCCACCAGTGAAGGGGGCGGGACAGAGAACACTGAAGCTTTCTTT
abundance: .; v_gene: TRBV4-3; d_gene: .; j_gene: TRBJ1-1; CDR3aa: CASSQRGTPPAMMNTEAFF; CDR3nt: TGCGCCAGCAGCCAACGAGGGACACCCCCAGCGATGATGAACACTGAAGCTTTCTTT
abundance: .; v_gene: TRBV7-9; d_gene: TRBD1; j_gene: TRBJ1-1; CDR3aa: CASSLLTGGHLLAFF; CDR3nt: TGTGCCAGCAGCTTACTGACAGGGGGCCATCTGCTGGCTTTCTTT
abundance: once; v_gene: TRBV7-9; d_gene: TRBD1; j_gene: TRBJ1-1; CDR3aa: CASSSGTENTEAFF; CDR3nt: TGTGCCAGCAGCTCCGGGACAGAAAACACTGAAGCTTTCTTT
abundance: .; v_gene: TRBV19; d_gene: TRBD1; j_gene: TRBJ1-1; CDR3aa: CASTRQGFTEAFF; CDR3nt: TGTGCCAGTACCAGACAGGGCTTCACTGAAGCTTTCTTT
abundance: .; v_gene: TRBV30; d_gene: .; j_gene: TRBJ2-5; CDR3aa: CAWTGDARQETQYF; CDR3nt: TGTGCCTGGACAGGGGATGCCCGACAAGAGACCCAGTACTTC
abundance: once; v_gene: TRBV6-6; d_gene: TRBD1; j_gene: TRBJ1-2; CDR3aa: CASSRGDRTYGYTF; CDR3nt: TGTGCCAGCAGCCGGGGGGACAGGACCTATGGCTACACCTTC
abundance: .; v_gene: TRBV5-1; d_gene: .; j_gene: TRBJ1-1; CDR3aa: CASSFQGTLEAFF; CDR3nt: TGCGCCAGCAGCTTCCAGGGGACACTCGAAGCTTTCTTT
abundance: .; v_gene: TRBV5-1; d_gene: TRBD1; j_gene: TRBJ1-2; CDR3aa: CASSWDSSSYGYTF; CDR3nt: TGCGCCAGCAGCTGGGACAGCTCCTCCTATGGCTACACCTTC
abundance: once; v_gene: TRBV19; d_gene: TRBD1; j_gene: TRBJ1-2; CDR3aa: CASSTGTGGNYGYTF; CDR3nt: TGTGCCAGTAGTACAGGGACAGGGGGCAACTATGGCTACACCTTC
abundance: .; v_gene: TRBV4-2; d_gene: TRBD2; j_gene: TRBJ2-1; CDR3aa: CASSHPRTSGSSEQFF; CDR3nt: TGTGCCAGCAGCCACCCCCGGACTAGCGGGAGTAGTGAGCAGTTCTTC
abundance: .; v_gene: TRBV19; d_gene: TRBD1; j_gene: TRBJ1-1; CDR3aa: CASSGRTGWTEAFF; CDR3nt: TGTGCCAGTAGTGGAAGGACAGGGTGGACTGAAGCTTTCTTT
abundance: once; v_gene: TRBV6-1; d_gene: TRBD1; j_gene: TRBJ2-6; CDR3aa: CASSGVQGSGANVLTF; CDR3nt: TGTGCCAGCAGTGGAGTACAGGGGTCTGGGGCCAACGTCCTGACTTTC
abundance: .; v_gene: TRBV5-1; d_gene: .; j_gene: TRBJ1-2; CDR3aa: CASSLGVDSLNYGYTF; CDR3nt: TGCGCCAGCAGCTTGGGGGTAGACAGTCTGAACTATGGCTACACCTTC
abundance: .; v_gene: TRBV28; d_gene: .; j_gene: TRBJ1-2; CDR3aa: CASREQDHGYTF; CDR3nt: TGTGCCAGCAGGGAACAGGATCATGGCTACACCTTC
abundance: .; v_gene: TRBV19; d_gene: .; j_gene: TRBJ2-1; CDR3aa: CASSIEGRRDNEQFF; CDR3nt: TGTGCCAGTAGTATAGAAGGGAGGAGAGACAATGAGCAGTTCTTC
abundance: .; v_gene: TRBV5-6; d_gene: .; j_gene: TRBJ2-7; CDR3aa: CASSLARGGYEQYF; CDR3nt: TGTGCCAGCAGCTTGGCGCGTGGTGGTTACGAGCAGTACTTC
abundance: .; v_gene: TRBV10-3; d_gene: TRBD1; j_gene: TRBJ2-2; CDR3aa: CAISPGQSTGELFF; CDR3nt: TGTGCCATCAGCCCGGGACAGAGCACCGGGGAGCTGTTTTTT
abundance: .; v_gene: TRBV27; d_gene: .; j_gene: TRBJ1-6; CDR3aa: CASSLIPGNNSPLHF; CDR3nt: TGTGCCAGCAGTTTAATTCCAGGGAACAATTCACCCCTCCACTTT
abundance: few; v_gene: TRBV7-6; d_gene: .; j_gene: TRBJ2-2; CDR3aa: CASSLRGDTNTGELFF; CDR3nt: TGTGCCAGCAGCTTACGTGGGGACACCAACACCGGGGAGCTGTTTTTT
abundance: .; v_gene: TRBV19; d_gene: .; j_gene: TRBJ1-4; CDR3aa: CATSVATNEKLFF; CDR3nt: TGTGCCACTTCGGTCGCAACTAATGAAAAACTGTTTTTT
abundance: .; v_gene: TRBV13; d_gene: .; j_gene: TRBJ2-7; CDR3aa: CASSLSPLSTAHTYEQYF; CDR3nt: TGTGCCAGCAGCTTAAGCCCCCTTTCGACAGCCCACACCTACGAGCAGTACTTC
abundance: .; v_gene: TRBV24-1; d_gene: .; j_gene: TRBJ2-1; CDR3aa: CATSDPARADTYNEQFF; CDR3nt: TGTGCCACCAGTGACCCAGCGAGAGCGGATACCTACAATGAGCAGTTCTTC
abundance: .; v_gene: TRBV2; d_gene: TRBD2; j_gene: TRBJ2-5; CDR3aa: CASRITSGSEETQYF; CDR3nt: TGTGCCAGCAGAATTACTAGCGGGAGCGAAGAGACCCAGTACTTC
abundance: .; v_gene: TRBV7-9; d_gene: TRBD2; j_gene: TRBJ2-7; CDR3aa: CATQGLAGGFWEQYF; CDR3nt: TGTGCCACCCAGGGACTAGCGGGAGGGTTTTGGGAGCAGTACTTC
abundance: once; v_gene: TRBV11-3; d_gene: .; j_gene: TRBJ2-3; CDR3aa: CASSRLARPTQYF; CDR3nt: TGTGCCAGCAGCCGTCTAGCTAGGCCGACGCAGTATTTT